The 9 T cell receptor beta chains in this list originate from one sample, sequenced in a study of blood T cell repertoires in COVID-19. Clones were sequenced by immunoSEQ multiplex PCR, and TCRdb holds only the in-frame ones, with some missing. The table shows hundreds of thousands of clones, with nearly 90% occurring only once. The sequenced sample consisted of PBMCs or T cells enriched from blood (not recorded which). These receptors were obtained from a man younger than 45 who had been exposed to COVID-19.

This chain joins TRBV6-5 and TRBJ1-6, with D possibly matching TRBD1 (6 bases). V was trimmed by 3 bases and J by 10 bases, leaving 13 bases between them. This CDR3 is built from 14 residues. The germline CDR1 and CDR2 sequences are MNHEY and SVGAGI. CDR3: CASSYAQGRSPLHF. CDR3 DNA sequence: TGTGCCAGCAGTTATGCCCAGGGGCGATCACCCCTCCACTTT.

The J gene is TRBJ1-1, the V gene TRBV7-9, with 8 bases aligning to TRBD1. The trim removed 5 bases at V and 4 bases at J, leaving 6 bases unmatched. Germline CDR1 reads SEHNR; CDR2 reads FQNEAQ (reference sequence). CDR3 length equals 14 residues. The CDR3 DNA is TGTGCCAGCAGCGTGGACAGGGTAGTCACTGAAGCTTTCTTT. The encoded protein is CASSVDRVVTEAFF. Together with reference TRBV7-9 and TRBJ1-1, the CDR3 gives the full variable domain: DTGVSQNPRHKITKRGQNVTFRCDPISEHNRLYWYRQTLGQGPEFLTYFQNEAQLEKSRLLSDRFSAERPKGSFSTLEIQRTEQGDSAMYLCASSVDRVVTEAFFGQGTRLTVV.

The CDR3 loop reads CASSETTGNNSPLHF. CDR3 coding DNA: TGTGCCAGCAGTGAGACCACAGGGAATAATTCACCCCTCCACTTT. V and J are TRBV2 and TRBJ1-6, with D possibly matching TRBD1 (6 bases). Looked up from germline, CDR1 is SNHLY and CDR2 is FYNNEI. The CDR3 has 15 amino acids. V shed 3 bases and J shed 5 bases, with 11 bases lying between them.

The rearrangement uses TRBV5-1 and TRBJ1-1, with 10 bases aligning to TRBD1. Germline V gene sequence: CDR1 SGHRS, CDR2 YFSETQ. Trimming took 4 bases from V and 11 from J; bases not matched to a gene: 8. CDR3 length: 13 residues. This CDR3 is CASSITGTGEAFF. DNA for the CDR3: TGCGCCAGCAGCATTACCGGGACAGGGGAGGCTTTCTTT.

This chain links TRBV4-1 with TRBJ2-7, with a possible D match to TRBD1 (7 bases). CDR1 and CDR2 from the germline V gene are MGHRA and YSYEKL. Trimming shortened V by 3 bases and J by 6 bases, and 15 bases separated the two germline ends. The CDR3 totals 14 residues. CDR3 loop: CASSQSLRGAEQYF. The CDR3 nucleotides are TGCGCCAGCAGCCAGTCCCTCAGGGGGGCCGAGCAGTACTTC.

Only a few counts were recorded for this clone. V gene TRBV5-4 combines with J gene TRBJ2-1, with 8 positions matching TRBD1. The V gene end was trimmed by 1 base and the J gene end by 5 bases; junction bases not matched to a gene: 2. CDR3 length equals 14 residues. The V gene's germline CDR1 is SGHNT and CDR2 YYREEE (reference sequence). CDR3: CASSLPTGDNEQFF. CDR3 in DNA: TGTGCCAGCAGCTTGCCGACAGGGGACAATGAGCAGTTCTTC.

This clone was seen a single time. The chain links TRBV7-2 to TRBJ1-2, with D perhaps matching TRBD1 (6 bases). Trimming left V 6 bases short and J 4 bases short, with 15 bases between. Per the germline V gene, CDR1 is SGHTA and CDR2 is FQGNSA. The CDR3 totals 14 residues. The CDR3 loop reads CASRKRQESYGYTF. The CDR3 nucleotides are TGTGCCAGCAGAAAGAGACAGGAAAGCTATGGCTACACCTTC.

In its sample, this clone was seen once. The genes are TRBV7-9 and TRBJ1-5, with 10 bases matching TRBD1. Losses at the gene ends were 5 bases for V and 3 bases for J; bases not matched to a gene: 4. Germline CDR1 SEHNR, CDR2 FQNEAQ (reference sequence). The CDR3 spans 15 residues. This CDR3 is CASSPGQGINQPQHF. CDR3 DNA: TGTGCCAGCAGCCCGGGACAGGGGATCAATCAGCCCCAGCATTTT. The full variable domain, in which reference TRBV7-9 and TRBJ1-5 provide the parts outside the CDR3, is DTGVSQNPRHKITKRGQNVTFRCDPISEHNRLYWYRQTLGQGPEFLTYFQNEAQLEKSRLLSDRFSAERPKGSFSTLEIQRTEQGDSAMYLCASSPGQGINQPQHFGDGTRLSIL.

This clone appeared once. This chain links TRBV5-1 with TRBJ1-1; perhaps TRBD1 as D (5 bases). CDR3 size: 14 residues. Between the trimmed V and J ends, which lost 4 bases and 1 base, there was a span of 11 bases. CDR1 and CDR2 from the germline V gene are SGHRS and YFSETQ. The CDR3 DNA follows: TGCGCCAGCAGCGTAGGACATACGAACACTGAAGCTTTCTTT. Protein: CASSVGHTNTEAFF. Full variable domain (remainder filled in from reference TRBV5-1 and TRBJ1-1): KAGVTQTPRYLIKTRGQQVTLSCSPISGHRSVSWYQQTPGQGLQFLFEYFSETQRNKGNFPGRFSGRQFSNSRSEMNVSTLELGDSALYLCASSVGHTNTEAFFGQGTRLTVV.